This T cell receptor (beta chain) derives from a study of persistence of HIV-infected CD4 T cells. This CDR3 spans 13 amino acids. Trimming left V 8 bases short and J 2 bases short, with 13 bases between. Germline CDR1 reads GTSNPN; CDR2 reads SVGIG (reference sequence). This clone has a single count. Its specificity is unknown. Anti-CD3/anti-CD28 beads served as a nonspecific positive control stimulus. Sorting of responding CD4+ T cells relied on upregulated CD40 ligand together with CD69. Sequencing used immunoSEQ version 4 in survey mode. Clones were read by immunoSEQ multiplex PCR, and TCRdb kept only the in-frame ones, dropping some. The sample contains about 45,000 clones, 75% to 90% of which appear only once.

The chain employs TRBV30 and TRBJ2-1; D might be TRBD1 (6 bases). The sequence came from an adult woman with HIV who was CMV-seropositive. The sample here was CD4+ T cells sorted from PBMCs after approximately 20-hour stimulation, taken from a patient who received antiretroviral therapy. The CDR3 coding sequence is TGTGCCAGAACAGGGATGGCCTACAATGAGCAGTTCTTC. Translated, it gives CARTGMAYNEQFF.